The 15 T cell receptor beta chains in this list originate from one sample, sequenced in a study of T-cell memory formation after mild COVID-19. In TCRdb, the 5' RACE reads were re-called with MiXCR into one record per CDR3 protein. The sample lists over 300,000 distinct CDR3 sequences; more than 20% were seen once. Sequences were obtained from PBMCs or a T cell subset sorted from them (not recorded which). These receptors all come from a man in his late teens or twenties who had mild COVID-19 (a few samples of this study predate the infection). Cell type and time point are not known.

This clonotype was seen a handful of times. The chain couples TRBV5-1 to TRBJ1-1, with 8 bases that match TRBD1. The CDR3 is made up of 13 amino acids. V shed 3 bases and J 3 bases; nucleotides not matched to a gene: 1. Germline lookup yields CDR1 SGHRS and CDR2 YFSETQ. The DNA for the CDR3 is TGCGCCAGCAGCTCACAGGGGGACACTGAAGCTTTCTTT. Encoded protein: CASSSQGDTEAFF.

The rearrangement uses TRBV10-3 and TRBJ2-7; 8 bases fit TRBD1. V was pared by 6 bases and J by 3 bases, with 7 bases of the junction left unmatched. Per the germline V gene, CDR1 is ENHRY and CDR2 is SYGVKD. The CDR3 contains 14 residues. CDR3 sequence: CAIRKGQANYEQYF. The CDR3 bases are TGTGCCATCAGAAAGGGACAGGCTAACTACGAGCAGTACTTC.

This clonotype was seen a handful of times. This chain uses TRBV5-6 with TRBJ2-6; no definite D call. The CDR3 spans 14 residues. Between the trimmed V and J ends, which lost 4 bases and 0 bases, there was a span of 5 bases. The V gene's germline CDR1 is SGHDT and CDR2 YYEEEE. The CDR3 protein is CASSDRSGANVLTF. As DNA, the CDR3 is TGTGCCAGCAGCGATCGCTCTGGGGCCAACGTCCTGACTTTC.

The J gene is TRBJ2-3, the V gene TRBV10-3; 10 bases line up with TRBD2. Germline CDR1 and CDR2: ENHRY and SYGVKD. This CDR3 region has 14 residues. The J segment lost 2 bases and the V segment lost 5 bases, leaving 1 base of the junction unmatched. CDR3 in DNA: TGTGCCATCAGTACTAGCGGGGACACAGATACGCAGTATTTT. Protein product: CAISTSGDTDTQYF.

This chain links TRBV28 with TRBJ1-6; 7 bases match TRBD1. The CDR3 sequence is 17 residues long. V was clipped by 3 bases and J by 4 bases; unmatched bases: 9. Per germline, CDR1 MDHEN and CDR2 SYDVKM. The CDR3 spells CASSFNVGGFYNSPLHF. The CDR3 DNA reads as TGTGCCAGCAGTTTCAACGTAGGGGGCTTTTATAATTCACCCCTCCACTTT.

This clonotype has a handful of counts. J is TRBJ1-2 and V is TRBV7-9; D is unresolved. The CDR3 contains 11 residues. The V gene lost 5 bases and the J gene lost 5 bases, with 6 bases spanning the gap. CDR1 is SEHNR, CDR2 FQNEAQ, per germline (reference sequence). The CDR3: CASSPQYGYTF. CDR3 nucleotide sequence: TGTGCCAGCAGCCCGCAGTATGGCTACACCTTC.

J is TRBJ2-3 and V is TRBV4-1; 9 bases align to TRBD1. Looked up from germline, CDR1 is MGHRA and CDR2 is YSYEKL. This CDR3 has 15 residues. Trimming took 3 bases from V and 1 from J; bases not matched to a gene: 2. In DNA form, the CDR3 reads TGCGCCAGCAGCCAGACAGGGGGTGGCACAGATACGCAGTATTTT. Translated: CASSQTGGGTDTQYF.

The rearrangement links TRBV5-6 to TRBJ1-1; possible D gene TRBD1, 6 bases. Per germline, CDR1 SGHDT and CDR2 YYEEEE. V was pared by 4 bases and J by 1 base, with 11 bases between. This CDR3 is built from 14 residues. The CDR3 DNA reads as TGTGCCAGCAGCCTCCCGACAGGGAACACTGAAGCTTTCTTT. Its protein is CASSLPTGNTEAFF.

The CDR3 DNA follows: TGCAGCGGCGGGGGGCGGGAGACCGGGGAGCTGTTTTTT. It encodes CSGGGRETGELFF. The chain couples TRBV29-1 to TRBJ2-2; TRBD2 agrees at 8 bases. This CDR3 comprises 13 residues. The germline V gene encodes CDR1 SQVTM and CDR2 ANQGSEA. With 7 bases clipped from V and 5 bases from J, the junction kept 6 bases outside the gene matches.

The table lists this clonotype with a few counts. The V call is TRBV9, the J call TRBJ2-7; TRBD1 matches at 8 bases. Germline V gene sequence: CDR1 SGDLS, CDR2 YYNGEE. CDR3 length equals 15 residues. V shed 4 bases, J shed 3 bases, and the junction held 9 bases outside the gene matches. In nucleotides, the CDR3 is TGTGCCAGCAGCCCCCGGGACAGGCTAGGCTACGAGCAGTACTTC. Its protein product is CASSPRDRLGYEQYF.

V gene TRBV20-1 combines with J gene TRBJ2-3, with 13 bases aligning to TRBD2. Germline V gene sequence: CDR1 DFQATT, CDR2 SNEGSKA (reference sequence). The CDR3 runs to 17 residues. V lost 0 bases and J lost 1; bases outside the gene matches: 4. CDR3: CSARDHGTSGGTDTQYF. CDR3 bases: TGCAGTGCTAGAGATCACGGGACTAGCGGGGGCACAGATACGCAGTATTTT.

The chain's CDR3 is CASSPEGQGYPYNEQFF. CDR3 nucleotide sequence: TGCGCCAGCAGCCCAGAGGGACAGGGTTACCCCTACAATGAGCAGTTCTTC. This sequence joins TRBV4-1 and TRBJ2-1; TRBD1 agrees at 9 bases. The V gene's germline CDR1 is MGHRA and CDR2 YSYEKL. The CDR3 totals 17 residues. Trimming took 4 bases from V and 2 from J; bases not matched to a gene: 9.

The chain is built from TRBV7-2 and TRBJ2-7; weak D call: TRBD2 (5 bases). The V gene's germline CDR1 is SGHTA and CDR2 FQGNSA. The CDR3 is made up of 13 amino acids. Deletions cut 6 bases from V and 6 bases from J, with 15 bases between. The CDR3 sequence is CASSIEAGIEQYV. The DNA of the CDR3 is TGTGCCAGCAGTATAGAGGCCGGGATCGAGCAGTACGTC.

This clonotype has only a few counts. V usage is TRBV7-2 and J usage is TRBJ1-2, with D perhaps matching TRBD1 (5 bases). CDR3 length equals 14 residues. The V end lost 2 bases, the J end lost 11 bases, and 18 bases lay between the germline ends. The germline gives CDR1 SGHTA, CDR2 FQGNSA. The CDR3 nucleotides read TGTGCCAGCAGCTTATTGGGTCAGGGACTAGGGTACACCTTC. Its protein product is CASSLLGQGLGYTF.

This rearrangement joins TRBV5-1 to TRBJ2-1; TRBD2 is a possible D gene (6 bases). The germline gives CDR1 SGHRS, CDR2 YFSETQ. V was cut by 7 bases and J by 6 bases, with 14 bases left in between. The CDR3 sequence is 13 residues long. CDR3 coding DNA: TGCGCCAGCGGGACGGAGGGGCCCAATGAGCAGTTCTTC. Its translation: CASGTEGPNEQFF. Filled out from reference TRBV5-1 and TRBJ2-1, the complete variable domain reads KAGVTQTPRYLIKTRGQQVTLSCSPISGHRSVSWYQQTPGQGLQFLFEYFSETQRNKGNFPGRFSGRQFSNSRSEMNVSTLELGDSALYLCASGTEGPNEQFFGPGTRLTVL.